This T cell receptor (beta chain) was recovered during a study of T cells in localized non-small cell lung cancer. Overall study findings and caveats: Patients showing higher blood T cell density tended to see longer overall survival. Adjacent lung tissue had a median about 57 of the top 100 clones found in the tumor. Tumor samples were not multi-region, leaving intratumor heterogeneity unexcluded. Uninvolved adjacent lung had more T cell clonality than any other tissue, topping tumor.

The CDR3 loop spans 15 amino acids. The V and J ends lost 6 bases and 3 bases, in that order; junction bases with no gene match: 7. The germline CDR1 and CDR2 sequences are SGHKS and YYEKEE (reference sequence). Sequencing was performed with immunoSEQ multiplex PCR; in TCRdb, only in-frame clones are kept and a portion is missing. The sample records approximately 8,000 clones, over 75% being singletons. A note on this clone: Its specificity is unknown.

The chain links TRBV5-5 to TRBJ1-4, with 8 positions matching TRBD1. The source material was peripheral blood, sampled before any cancer treatment. This sequence originates from a male donor older than 55 with stage III lung adenocarcinoma. The CDR3 sequence is CASTSRQGPNEKLFF. The CDR3 bases are TGTGCCAGCACCTCAAGACAGGGGCCTAATGAAAAACTGTTTTTT.